One sample yielded the 10 T cell receptor beta chains listed below, sequenced in a study of T cell changes during pregnancy in multiple sclerosis. Sequencing was performed with immunoSEQ multiplex PCR; in TCRdb, only in-frame clones are kept and a portion is missing. The profile shows about 110,000 clones, under 95% of them singletons. The source was peripheral blood, collected before pregnancy. These receptors came from a female donor with multiple sclerosis, enrolled in a pregnancy study.

V usage is TRBV4-2 and J usage is TRBJ2-2; D remains ambiguous. Trimming left V 1 base short and J 0 bases short, with 9 bases between. The CDR3 runs to 16 residues. Germline-derived CDR1 and CDR2 are LGHNA and YNFKEQ. CDR3: CASSQAVFSNTGELFF. DNA of the CDR3: TGTGCCAGCAGCCAAGCTGTGTTTTCGAACACCGGGGAGCTGTTTTTT.

V and J are TRBV25-1 and TRBJ1-6, with 7 bases identical to TRBD1. CDR3 size: 15 residues. The V segment lost 3 bases and the J segment 4 bases; nucleotides outside the gene matches: 3. The germline V gene has CDR1 MGHDK and CDR2 SYGVNS. The CDR3 loop is CASSEGQRYNSPLHF. CDR3 DNA: TGTGCCAGCAGTGAGGGACAGCGATATAATTCACCCCTCCACTTT. Full variable domain (remainder filled in from reference TRBV25-1 and TRBJ1-6): EADIYQTPRYLVIGTGKKITLECSQTMGHDKMYWYQQDPGMELHLIHYSYGVNSTEKGDLSSESTVSRIRTEHFPLTLESARPSHTSQYLCASSEGQRYNSPLHFGNGTRLTVT.

The V and J genes are TRBV5-4 and TRBJ2-1; the match to TRBD2 covers 10 bases. This CDR3 spans 14 amino acids. Germline V CDR1 and CDR2: SGHNT, YYREEE (reference sequence). With V trimmed by 4 bases and J by 15 bases, 13 bases remained unmatched. The CDR3 loop is CASSPRGEREGRFF. The CDR3 DNA sequence: TGTGCCAGCAGCCCGCGAGGTGAGCGGGAGGGTCGGTTCTTC.

The V and J genes are TRBV14 and TRBJ2-1; 12 bases match TRBD2. J lost 4 bases, V lost 2 bases, and 9 bases had no gene match. The CDR3 has 18 amino acids. Germline V lookup: CDR1 SGHDN, CDR2 FVKESK. CDR3 sequence: CASSQPYWTSGVYNEQFF. The CDR3 region has the DNA TGTGCCAGCAGCCAACCATACTGGACTAGCGGGGTTTACAATGAGCAGTTCTTC.

This clone was seen a few times. This chain joins TRBV7-2 and TRBJ1-2; D not resolved. The germline V and J ends were trimmed by 4 bases and 7 bases, with 13 bases remaining between them. CDR3 length: 13 residues. Germline CDR1 SGHTA, CDR2 FQGNSA. In nucleotides, the CDR3 is TGTGCCAGCAGCTCCTACAGCCTTACTGGCTACACCTTC. Protein sequence: CASSSYSLTGYTF.

This chain links TRBV30 with TRBJ1-2; D is unresolved. This CDR3 spans 13 amino acids. V was cut by 1 base and J by 2 bases, with 8 bases left in between. Germline values: CDR1 GTSNPN, CDR2 SVGIG (reference sequence). The CDR3 region has the DNA TGTGCCTGGAGTGAACAATCCAACTATGGCTACACCTTC. This translates into CAWSEQSNYGYTF.

The chain links TRBV6-5 to TRBJ2-7, with 9 bases fitting TRBD1. J lost 1 base, V lost 11 bases, and 9 bases had no gene match. In germline, CDR1 is MNHEY, CDR2 SVGAGI. The CDR3 covers 14 residues. The DNA of the CDR3 is TGTGCCTGCCACAGGGGGCGCGGGTCCTACGAGCAGTACTTC. It translates to CACHRGRGSYEQYF.

The V and J genes are TRBV29-1 and TRBJ1-1; D remains ambiguous. The V gene's germline CDR1 is SQVTM and CDR2 ANQGSEA. This CDR3 is 11 amino acids long. The germline V and J ends were trimmed by 6 bases and 4 bases, with 9 bases remaining between them. The DNA of the CDR3 is TGCAGCGTCGCGGTGGTCACTGAAGCTTTCTTT. It specifies CSVAVVTEAFF.

V gene TRBV28 combines with J gene TRBJ2-5, with 12 bases that match TRBD2. CDR1 MDHEN and CDR2 SYDVKM come from the germline V gene. The trim removed 5 bases at V and 7 bases at J, leaving 23 bases unmatched. This CDR3 region has 20 residues. The CDR3 nucleotides read TGTGCCAGCAGTCTCCATCGGGGTCTAGCGGGAGGGGAATTACAGGGGACCCAGTACTTC. Its translation: CASSLHRGLAGGELQGTQYF.

J is TRBJ1-2 and V is TRBV4-1, with 7 bases lining up with TRBD1. Germline CDR1 is MGHRA and CDR2 is YSYEKL. This CDR3 spans 14 amino acids. After removal of 5 bases from V and 3 bases from J, the junction contained 6 bases not matched to a gene. DNA for the CDR3: TGCGCCAGCAGCAATGGACAGGCCTACTATGGCTACACCTTC. It translates to CASSNGQAYYGYTF.